Listed below are T cell receptor beta chains from one sample, sequenced in a study of CD8+ T cells in alopecia areata. Generated by immunoSEQ multiplex PCR, the TCRdb table keeps only in-frame clones and is missing some. This sample carries 130,000 or so clones, 86% of them seen once, and the ten largest clones take about 13%. The sequencing here drew on CD8+ T cells sorted from blood, taken at week 4, from a patient treated with tofacitinib. All receptors come from a human donor with alopecia areata. The CDR3 runs from the conserved cysteine through the conserved F or W. D genes are given only for firm matches. Only some rows state a clone size, as once, few, many or a class for expanded clones.

D	size	V	J	CDR3	DNA
NA	NA	TRBV9	TRBJ1-2	CASSVANTEGYTF	TGTGCCAGCAGCGTAGCTAACACCGAAGGCTACACCTTC
TRBD2	NA	TRBV7-2	TRBJ2-1	CASSLVTSGEQFF	TGTGCCAGCAGCTTAGTCACTAGCGGTGAGCAGTTCTTC
NA	NA	TRBV27	TRBJ2-7	CASSLSVGPEQYF	TGTGCCAGCAGTTTGTCGGTCGGGCCCGAGCAGTACTTC
NA	NA	TRBV6-5	TRBJ1-2	CASSYVSSTDSYTF	TGTGCCAGCAGTTACGTCTCCTCAACGGACTCCTACACCTTC
TRBD2	NA	TRBV10-2	TRBJ2-7	CASSEFWGTSGSQVTYEQYF	TGCGCCAGCAGTGAGTTTTGGGGAACTAGCGGATCACAAGTTACCTACGAGCAGTACTTC
NA	NA	TRBV11-2	TRBJ1-6	CASSLDLWGADNSPLHF	TGTGCCAGCAGCTTAGATCTTTGGGGGGCGGATAATTCACCCCTCCACTTT
TRBD1	NA	TRBV27	TRBJ2-7	CASSTQGADTYEQYF	TGTGCCAGCAGTACACAGGGGGCTGATACGTACGAGCAGTACTTC
NA	NA	TRBV6-5	TRBJ1-2	CASSPGTYDGYTF	TGTGCCAGCAGCCCGGGGACGTATGATGGCTACACCTTC
TRBD2	NA	TRBV7-8	TRBJ2-7	CASSLAGTSGTLEQYF	TGTGCCAGCAGCTTAGCGGGGACTAGCGGAACTCTCGAGCAGTACTTC
NA	once	TRBV4-1	TRBJ1-4	CASSQEGNRHEKLFF	TGCGCCAGCAGCCAAGAGGGGAACAGGCATGAAAAACTGTTTTTT
NA	NA	TRBV10-1	TRBJ2-1	CASSDVGDEQFF	TGCGCCAGCAGCGATGTTGGAGATGAGCAGTTCTTC
TRBD1	NA	TRBV27	TRBJ2-1	CASSPLGQGAINEQFF	TGTGCCAGCAGTCCGCTGGGACAGGGGGCAATCAATGAGCAGTTCTTC
NA	NA	TRBV6-1	TRBJ1-6	CASSDRSSYNSPLHF	TGTGCCAGCAGTGACAGGAGCTCCTATAATTCACCCCTCCACTTT
NA	NA	TRBV10-3	TRBJ1-2	CAISVYSTGTSGYTF	TGTGCCATCAGTGTTTATTCCACAGGGACGAGTGGCTACACCTTC
NA	NA	TRBV9	TRBJ2-1	CASSPSFSYNEQFF	TGTGCCAGCAGCCCCAGTTTCTCCTACAATGAGCAGTTCTTC
NA	NA	TRBV30	TRBJ1-1	CAWSLGQNTEAFF	TGTGCCTGGAGCCTGGGACAGAACACTGAAGCTTTCTTT
TRBD1	NA	TRBV4-1	TRBJ2-2	CASSQGQGAGGELFF	TGCGCCAGCAGCCAAGGGCAGGGGGCAGGCGGGGAGCTGTTTTTT
NA	NA	TRBV20-1	TRBJ1-1	CSADLNTEAFF	TGCAGTGCTGACTTGAACACTGAAGCTTTCTTT
NA	once	TRBV5-6	TRBJ2-5	CASSLEVREETQYF	TGTGCCAGCAGCTTGGAGGTGCGGGAAGAGACCCAGTACTTC
TRBD2	NA	TRBV29-1	TRBJ2-7	CSVEGPELAGGYEQYF	TGCAGCGTTGAAGGTCCCGAGCTAGCGGGCGGCTACGAGCAGTACTTC
TRBD1	NA	TRBV7-6	TRBJ2-7	CASRSSPGTGGYEQYF	TGTGCCAGCAGGTCCTCCCCCGGGACAGGGGGCTACGAGCAGTACTTC
NA	NA	TRBV11-2	TRBJ2-7	CASSLHQRSYEQYF	TGTGCCAGCAGCTTGCATCAGCGGTCCTACGAGCAGTACTTC
TRBD2	NA	TRBV6-5	TRBJ2-2	CASRGAGELFF	TGTGCCAGCCGGGGGGCCGGGGAGCTGTTTTTT
NA	NA	TRBV14	TRBJ2-7	CASSQDRGAYEQYF	TGTGCCAGCAGCCAAGACAGGGGGGCCTACGAGCAGTACTTC
TRBD1	NA	TRBV5-4	TRBJ1-2	CASSGQGSGYTF	TGTGCCAGCAGCGGACAGGGGAGTGGCTACACCTTC
NA	NA	TRBV29-1	TRBJ2-2	CSVEVGSKSGGELFF	TGCAGCGTTGAAGTCGGCAGCAAGAGCGGCGGGGAGCTGTTTTTT
TRBD2	NA	TRBV7-6	TRBJ2-7	CASSAGLAGGIYEQYF	TGTGCCAGCAGCGCAGGACTAGCGGGAGGCATATACGAGCAGTACTTC
TRBD2	NA	TRBV11-2	TRBJ2-1	CASSLLAGGLRYNEQFF	TGTGCCAGCAGCTTACTAGCGGGAGGTCTTCGCTACAATGAGCAGTTCTTC
TRBD2	NA	TRBV7-9	TRBJ2-3	CAIGTSRPDTQYF	TGTGCCATAGGGACTAGTAGGCCAGATACGCAGTATTTT
NA	NA	TRBV29-1	TRBJ2-2	CSVSGGNTGELFF	TGCAGCGTTTCGGGCGGAAACACCGGGGAGCTGTTTTTT
NA	few	TRBV4-1	TRBJ2-3	CASSLSRGSTDTQYF	TGCGCCAGCAGCCTCTCAAGGGGAAGCACAGATACGCAGTATTTT
NA	NA	TRBV15	TRBJ2-7	CATSRDLGGSYEQYF	TGTGCCACCAGCAGAGATCTCGGCGGATCCTACGAGCAGTACTTC
NA	once	TRBV9	TRBJ1-1	CASTPGHIF	TGTGCCAGCACACCCGGACACATTTTT
TRBD1	NA	TRBV29-1	TRBJ2-1	CSVLLPGQGYNEQFF	TGCAGCGTTTTACTCCCGGGACAGGGGTACAATGAGCAGTTCTTC
NA	NA	TRBV30	TRBJ2-6	CAWSYGTGANVLTF	TGTGCCTGGAGCTATGGTACTGGGGCCAACGTCCTGACTTTC
NA	NA	TRBV15	TRBJ1-1	CATSRDKADTEAFF	TGTGCCACCAGCAGAGATAAGGCCGACACTGAAGCTTTCTTT
NA	NA	TRBV25-1	TRBJ1-6	CASNPETGSPLHF	TGTGCCAGCAATCCAGAGACAGGTTCACCCCTCCACTTT
NA	NA	TRBV5-6	TRBJ2-5	CASSLRGSRETQYF	TGTGCCAGCAGCTTGAGGGGGTCGAGGGAGACCCAGTACTTC
NA	few	TRBV4-1	TRBJ1-1	CASSPGTVNTEAFF	TGCGCCAGCAGCCCAGGGACGGTGAACACTGAAGCTTTCTTT
NA	NA	TRBV30	TRBJ2-6	CAWSSQGPLSGANVLTF	TGTGCCTGGAGCAGCCAGGGCCCCCTCTCTGGGGCCAACGTCCTGACTTTC
NA	few	TRBV6-5	TRBJ2-6	CASSELAGANVLTF	TGTGCCAGCAGTGAACTAGCTGGGGCCAACGTCCTGACTTTC
NA	NA	TRBV30	TRBJ1-1	CAWGPGRWTEAFF	TGTGCCTGGGGCCCCGGTAGGTGGACTGAAGCTTTCTTT
NA	NA	TRBV9	TRBJ1-3	CASSGNTIYF	TGTGCCAGCAGTGGAAACACCATATATTTT
TRBD1	NA	TRBV2	TRBJ2-7	CAGLGQGNYEQYF	TGTGCCGGACTTGGACAGGGGAACTACGAGCAGTACTTC
NA	few	TRBV29-1	TRBJ2-7	CSVDLGDATYEQYF	TGCAGCGTGGACTTAGGGGACGCCACCTACGAGCAGTACTTC
NA	NA	TRBV5-4	TRBJ2-1	CASGENYNEQFF	TGTGCCAGCGGGGAAAACTACAATGAGCAGTTCTTC
NA	NA	TRBV7-6	TRBJ2-5	CASSWVSGEQYF	TGTGCCAGCAGCTGGGTGTCTGGGGAGCAGTACTTC